This record looks at one TCR beta chain sequence and its context. It has no known antigen specificity. Base qualities are missing; no much larger clone stands one base away. The donors belonged to the validation cohort of over a hundred subjects, which was separate from the approximately 680-subject first cohort. This specimen comes from a study of cytomegalovirus exposure and HLA in healthy donors (dated by TCRdb to the late 2010s). Regarding the research as a whole: The 666 repertoires of the first cohort and the 120 validation repertoires were produced on the same platform, according to a later analysis. The study aimed to test whether signatures of past pathogen exposure could be identified by cataloging public T cell receptors. In addition to the first cohort of around 670 subjects, a separate validation cohort of 130 or so different subjects was used. To predict cytomegalovirus infection status, the study combined high-throughput TCR immunosequencing, statistical association of individual TCRs with disease status, and machine learning. What the work shows at the level of the full study, not this receptor alone: The authors suggested that the approach could potentially be generalized to other disease states and immunological phenotypes. Most TCR sequences were observed very rarely across donors, whereas some public TCRs were present in many individuals. The classifier was reported to diagnose cytomegalovirus status with high specificity and sensitivity in both the original cohort and the validation cohort. Subsequent analysis determined that TCRs grouped into clusters in the first cohort also showed a tendency toward co-occurrence across the 90 to 150 validation repertoires, and 94% of cluster scores exceeded 0. The study gave a list of about 160 TCR beta chains associated with cytomegalovirus. The validation cohort had no HLA typing available for a later analysis, so co-occurrence within that cohort was assessed over all 120 or so repertoires. Three of the identified cytomegalovirus-associated TCR beta chains were confirmed in vitro to be specific for cytomegalovirus antigens.

The library was generated by the immunoSEQ multiplex PCR assay. On the authors' methods: To diagnose cytomegalovirus status from the catalog of TCR beta chain sequences, a statistical classification framework was built. TCRdb mirrors the immuneACCESS table, restricted to in-frame sequences. Some clones are absent from its copies; in checked studies, under half trace to an unresolved V gene, and the reason for the others is unknown. That table furnishes V, J and clone size, whereas the DNA furnished D and trimming. The sample contains 50,000 to 65,000 clones, 80% to 90% of them found a single time. The top ten clonotypes cover more than 14% of the sample. V is trimmed back by 0 bases and J by 6 bases, and the junction contains 0 bases that no gene match accounts for. Including the terminal cysteine and phenylalanine, the CDR3 comprises 14 residues. CDR3 DNA is the only sequence kept; it has 42 bases, read in frame from the first base. The germline V gene encodes CDR1 SGHTA and CDR2 FQGTGA.

The receptor chain draws on TRBV7-3 and TRBJ2-2; 8 bases in the junction line up with TRBD2. The clonotype originates from a woman in her late teens or twenties in good health and CMV-seronegative. The sample taken for sequencing was PBMCs. CDR3 reads: CASSLTGLAGELFF. In nucleotide form, the sequence is TGTGCCAGCAGCTTAACGGGACTAGCCGGGGAGCTGTTTTTT.